This paragraph covers one T cell receptor (beta chain) sequence. The antigen is undetermined. J gave up 4 bases and V 4 bases, and 10 bases lay outside the gene matches. Germline V gene data show CDR1 as SGHAT and CDR2 as FQNNGV. CDR3 length: 16 amino acids. This record comes from a study of cytomegalovirus exposure and HLA in healthy donors. Whole-study context: Earlier findings included about 120 million unique TCR beta sequences obtained from about 179 million T cells. Study results and limitations: The study recorded 160 or so TCR beta chains that were cytomegalovirus-associated. Several of the most significant clusters appeared linked to common viral pathogens, based on a later analysis. Exclusion applied to some V segments, including TRBV6-2 and TRBV6-3, as they were indistinguishable.

The PCR used 60 Vbeta and 13 Jbeta primers. Profiling relied on immunoSEQ multiplex PCR, and the TCRdb table lists in-frame clones only, not all of them. In the table there are around 170,000 clones, 75% to 85% of which are singletons. Source material: PBMCs. This sequence was found in a young woman in good health and CMV-seronegative. The chain combines TRBV11-2 with TRBJ2-7, with TRBD1 matching over 10 bases. For the CDR3, the DNA is TGTGCCAGCAGCTATGGTCGGACAGGGGGAAATTACGAGCAGTACTTC. It encodes CASSYGRTGGNYEQYF.